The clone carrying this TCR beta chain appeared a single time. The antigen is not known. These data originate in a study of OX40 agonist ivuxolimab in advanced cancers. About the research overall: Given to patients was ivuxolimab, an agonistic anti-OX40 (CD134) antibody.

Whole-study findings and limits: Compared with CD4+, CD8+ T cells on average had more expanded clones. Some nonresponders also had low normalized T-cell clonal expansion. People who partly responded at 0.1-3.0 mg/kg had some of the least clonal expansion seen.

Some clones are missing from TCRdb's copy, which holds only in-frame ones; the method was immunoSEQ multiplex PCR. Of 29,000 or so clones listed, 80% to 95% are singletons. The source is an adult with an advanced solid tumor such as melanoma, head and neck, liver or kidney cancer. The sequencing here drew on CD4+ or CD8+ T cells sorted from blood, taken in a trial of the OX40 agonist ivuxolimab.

CDR3 bases: TGTGCCAGCAGTTACCAGGGGTGGGATACGCAGTATTTT. It codes for CASSYQGWDTQYF. The V gene is TRBV6-5, the J gene TRBJ2-3; a possible D gene is TRBD1 (6 bases). The CDR3 loop spans 13 amino acids. Trimming shortened V by 2 bases and J by 6 bases, and 9 bases separated the two germline ends. The germline CDR1 and CDR2 sequences are MNHEY and SVGAGI.